Listed below are T cell receptor beta chains from one sample, sequenced in a study of shared clonotypes between healthy human individuals. Using immunoSEQ multiplex PCR, the repertoire was profiled, and TCRdb retains in-frame clones only, with some absent. The table shows some 87,000 clones, with approximately 75% occurring only once. Sequenced: memory CD8+ T cells sorted from blood. The receptors originated from a man aged 25 to 40 in good health. CDR3s include the opening cysteine and the closing phenylalanine or tryptophan. The D gene is left open where the match is weak. Clone size, where shown, is once, few, many, or a class for clones that have expanded.

D: TRBD2
size: few
length: 16
V: TRBV9
J: TRBJ2-7
DNA: TGTGCCAGCAGCGTAGGGGGACTAGCGGAGGGCTACGAGCAGTACTTC
CDR3: CASSVGGLAEGYEQYF

D: NA
size: NA
length: 13
V: TRBV7-9
J: TRBJ2-7
DNA: TGTGCCAGCAGCCGCAGTGGGCTGTCGGAGCAGTACTTC
CDR3: CASSRSGLSEQYF

D: NA
size: NA
length: 15
V: TRBV7-3
J: TRBJ2-3
DNA: TGTGCCAGCAGCTTAACGTTCTCTAGCACAGATACGCAGTATTTT
CDR3: CASSLTFSSTDTQYF

D: NA
size: NA
length: 14
V: TRBV6-5
J: TRBJ2-2
DNA: TGTGCCAGCGCCCCGGGACGAAACACCGGGGAGCTGTTTTTT
CDR3: CASAPGRNTGELFF

D: NA
size: NA
length: 15
V: TRBV9
J: TRBJ1-4
DNA: TGTGCCAGCAGCGATGAAACCGGACGTTCCCCTCATCTGTTTTTT
CDR3: CASSDETGRSPHLFF

D: TRBD2
size: NA
length: 14
V: TRBV27
J: TRBJ2-1
DNA: TGTGCCAGCAGCCGGGACTACTCCTACAATGAGCAGTTCTTC
CDR3: CASSRDYSYNEQFF

D: TRBD1
size: NA
length: 14
V: TRBV19
J: TRBJ1-2
DNA: TGTGCCAGTATGCCCCTGGACAGGAACCATGGCTACACCTTC
CDR3: CASMPLDRNHGYTF

D: TRBD1
size: NA
length: 14
V: TRBV6-5
J: TRBJ2-7
DNA: TGTGCCAGCAGTTACGGGACAGGGGCTTTTCTGCAGTACTTC
CDR3: CASSYGTGAFLQYF

D: TRBD1
size: NA
length: 17
V: TRBV9
J: TRBJ2-6
DNA: TGTGCCAGCAGCGTCCTGGACAGGGGGGTTGGGGCCAACGTCCTGACTTTC
CDR3: CASSVLDRGVGANVLTF

D: NA
size: NA
length: 16
V: TRBV4-3
J: TRBJ2-1
DNA: TGCGCCAGCAGCCAAGATGCTAGCGAGGCTTACAATGAGCAGTTCTTC
CDR3: CASSQDASEAYNEQFF

D: NA
size: NA
length: 15
V: TRBV11-2
J: TRBJ1-3
DNA: TGTGCCAGCAGCTCTAGGGCAGGGTCCGGAAACACCATATATTTT
CDR3: CASSSRAGSGNTIYF

D: NA
size: NA
length: 16
V: TRBV4-3
J: TRBJ1-2
DNA: TGCGCCAGCAGCCAGGGGACCTTCCAGGCAAACTATGGCTACACCTTC
CDR3: CASSQGTFQANYGYTF

D: NA
size: NA
length: 14
V: TRBV18
J: TRBJ2-2
DNA: TGTGCCAGCTCAGCGGTGAGAGACACCGGGGAGCTGTTTTTT
CDR3: CASSAVRDTGELFF

D: NA
size: NA
length: 13
V: TRBV29-1
J: TRBJ1-4
DNA: TGCAGCGTTGCGACAGCGGCAAATGAAAAACTGTTTTTT
CDR3: CSVATAANEKLFF

D: NA
size: NA
length: 14
V: TRBV5-4
J: TRBJ2-7
DNA: TGTGCCAGCAGCATAACAGGGAGCTCCTACGAGCAGTACTTC
CDR3: CASSITGSSYEQYF

D: TRBD1
size: NA
length: 16
V: TRBV29-1
J: TRBJ1-3
DNA: TGCAGCGTTGAAGATCCGCGGACAGGGTCAGGAAACACCATATATTTT
CDR3: CSVEDPRTGSGNTIYF

D: TRBD1
size: NA
length: 14
V: TRBV25-1
J: TRBJ1-1
DNA: TGTGCCAGCAGTGAATCGGGACAGGGGAGGGAAGCTTTCTTT
CDR3: CASSESGQGREAFF

D: NA
size: few
length: 14
V: TRBV6-5
J: TRBJ2-3
DNA: TGTGCCAGCAGTTACTCGAGGGGTCGGGATACGCAGTATTTT
CDR3: CASSYSRGRDTQYF

D: NA
size: few
length: 13
V: TRBV7-9
J: TRBJ2-3
DNA: TGTGCCAGCAGCGCGCAGGGCGGGGATACGCAGTATTTT
CDR3: CASSAQGGDTQYF

D: NA
size: NA
length: 16
V: TRBV5-6
J: TRBJ1-5
DNA: TGTGCCAGCAGCTTGGAGGGGGATTTGGGCAATCAGCCCCAGCATTTT
CDR3: CASSLEGDLGNQPQHF

D: NA
size: few
length: 13
V: TRBV11-2
J: TRBJ1-2
DNA: TGTGCCAGCAGCTTAGTTGCGGGTTATGGCTACACCTTC
CDR3: CASSLVAGYGYTF

D: NA
size: once
length: 14
V: TRBV6-1
J: TRBJ2-2
DNA: TGTGCCAGCAGGGCCCCTGGAGGGCGGGGGGAGCTGTTTTTT
CDR3: CASRAPGGRGELFF

D: TRBD2
size: NA
length: 15
V: TRBV7-9
J: TRBJ2-3
DNA: TGTGCCAGCAGCTTAGTTAATAGCGGGACAGATACGCAGTATTTT
CDR3: CASSLVNSGTDTQYF

D: TRBD1
size: NA
length: 14
V: TRBV28
J: TRBJ1-1
DNA: TGTGCCACGGAGGGGGCCACAGGGCTGACTGAAGCTTTCTTT
CDR3: CATEGATGLTEAFF

D: NA
size: NA
length: 16
V: TRBV28
J: TRBJ1-1
DNA: TGTGCCAGCAGAGCCCTCAGGTTAGCTATGAACACTGAAGCTTTCTTT
CDR3: CASRALRLAMNTEAFF

D: NA
size: NA
length: 15
V: TRBV14
J: TRBJ2-3
DNA: TGTGCCAGCAGCCAAGACGGGAGAAGCACAGATACGCAGTATTTT
CDR3: CASSQDGRSTDTQYF

D: TRBD1
size: few
length: 20
V: TRBV15
J: TRBJ2-7
DNA: TGTGCCACCAGCAGAGCTTGGTGGGCAGAGGGGGACAGGGCGAATTACGAGCAGTACTTC
CDR3: CATSRAWWAEGDRANYEQYF

D: NA
size: NA
length: 15
V: TRBV14
J: TRBJ2-7
DNA: TGTGCCAGCAGCCAAGACTATCCGAACTCCTACGAGCAGTACTTC
CDR3: CASSQDYPNSYEQYF

D: TRBD2
size: NA
length: 16
V: TRBV28
J: TRBJ2-7
DNA: TGTGCCAGCAGCCCGGGACTAGCGGGAGAATTAAGCGAGCAGTACTTC
CDR3: CASSPGLAGELSEQYF

D: NA
size: NA
length: 16
V: TRBV11-3
J: TRBJ2-1
DNA: TGTGCCAGCAGCTCTGAGAGGGCGGATGTCATGTCTGAGCAGTTCTTC
CDR3: CASSSERADVMSEQFF

D: NA
size: NA
length: 12
V: TRBV10-1
J: TRBJ2-1
DNA: TGCGCCAGCAGTAACCCCCAGACTGAGCAGTTCTTC
CDR3: CASSNPQTEQFF

D: NA
size: NA
length: 14
V: TRBV7-9
J: TRBJ2-1
DNA: TGTGCCAGCAGCTTAGTAGAAGCCTACAATGAGCAGTTCTTC
CDR3: CASSLVEAYNEQFF

D: NA
size: NA
length: 19
V: TRBV5-6
J: TRBJ1-2
DNA: TGTGCCAGCAGCCCACCGAAAGCGGCGGTCGAGGGGATTACCTATGGCTACACCTTC
CDR3: CASSPPKAAVEGITYGYTF

D: NA
size: many
length: 13
V: TRBV27
J: TRBJ1-2
DNA: TGTGCCAGCAGTTTGACATCCCACTATGGCTACACCTTC
CDR3: CASSLTSHYGYTF

D: NA
size: NA
length: 14
V: TRBV11-2
J: TRBJ2-2
DNA: TGTGCCAGCAGCTTAGTCGGGAACACCGGGGAGCTGTTTTTT
CDR3: CASSLVGNTGELFF

D: TRBD2
size: few
length: 14
V: TRBV7-2
J: TRBJ2-1
DNA: TGTGCCAGCAACCTAGCGGGAGGGTTGTATGAGCAGTTCTTC
CDR3: CASNLAGGLYEQFF

D: NA
size: NA
length: 14
V: TRBV7-8
J: TRBJ2-7
DNA: TGTGCCAGCAGCAAGAGGGCCAGCACCTACGAGCAGTACTTC
CDR3: CASSKRASTYEQYF

D: TRBD1
size: NA
length: 14
V: TRBV12-5
J: TRBJ2-7
DNA: TGTGCTAGTGCCCAGGGGGTCACCTCCTACGAGCAGTACTTC
CDR3: CASAQGVTSYEQYF

D: NA
size: NA
length: 12
V: TRBV19
J: TRBJ2-7
DNA: TGTGCCAGTAGTGTGAGCAGGGGCGAGCAGTACTTC
CDR3: CASSVSRGEQYF

D: NA
size: NA
length: 14
V: TRBV10-3
J: TRBJ2-3
DNA: TGTGCCATCAGCTGGGGGATGGGAACAGATACGCAGTATTTT
CDR3: CAISWGMGTDTQYF

D: TRBD2
size: NA
length: 15
V: TRBV5-1
J: TRBJ2-3
DNA: TGCGCCAGCAGCCGCGGGGAGGGCCGCACAGATACGCAGTATTTT
CDR3: CASSRGEGRTDTQYF

D: NA
size: NA
length: 13
V: TRBV19
J: TRBJ2-2
DNA: TGTGCCAGTAGTATACGGGGGACCGGGGAGCTGTTTTTT
CDR3: CASSIRGTGELFF

D: TRBD2
size: NA
length: 17
V: TRBV7-9
J: TRBJ2-1
DNA: TGTGCCAGCAGCTCCAGGACTAGCGGGAGTTCCTACAATGAGCAGTTCTTC
CDR3: CASSSRTSGSSYNEQFF